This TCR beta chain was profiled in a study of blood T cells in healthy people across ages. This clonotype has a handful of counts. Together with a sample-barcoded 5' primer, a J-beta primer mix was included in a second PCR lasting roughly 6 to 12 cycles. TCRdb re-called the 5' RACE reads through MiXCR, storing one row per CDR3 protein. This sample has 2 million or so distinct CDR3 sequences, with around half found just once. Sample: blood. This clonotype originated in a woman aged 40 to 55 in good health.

The CDR3 spells CASSSKTGSHPGANVLTF. The CDR3 DNA is TGTGCCAGCAGCTCAAAGACAGGTTCCCACCCTGGGGCCAACGTCCTGACTTTC. The gene calls are TRBV7-2 and TRBJ2-6; tentatively, D is TRBD1 (6 bases). The germline V gene has CDR1 SGHTA and CDR2 FQGNSA. V lost 4 bases, J lost 2 bases, and 18 bases lay in between. CDR3 length: 18 amino acids.